This TCR beta chain was identified in a study of blood T cell repertoires in COVID-19. Overall study: The United States, Italy and Spain supplied acute and convalescent COVID-19 samples.

Clones were read by immunoSEQ multiplex PCR, and TCRdb kept only the in-frame ones, dropping some. The sample lists tens of thousands of clones; 88% were seen once. There are 15 residues in the CDR3. The germline V gene has CDR1 MNHEY and CDR2 SMNVEV (reference sequence). The V segment lost 6 bases and the J segment 2 bases; nucleotides outside the gene matches: 8. The clonotype comes from a human donor in a cohort sampled during active COVID-19. Sequencing used peripheral blood. This rearrangement joins TRBV27 to TRBJ2-7; 9 nucleotides line up with TRBD1. This CDR3 is CASSSLGTGTYEQYF. Written as DNA, the CDR3 is TGTGCCAGCAGCTCCCTGGGGACAGGGACCTACGAGCAGTACTTC.